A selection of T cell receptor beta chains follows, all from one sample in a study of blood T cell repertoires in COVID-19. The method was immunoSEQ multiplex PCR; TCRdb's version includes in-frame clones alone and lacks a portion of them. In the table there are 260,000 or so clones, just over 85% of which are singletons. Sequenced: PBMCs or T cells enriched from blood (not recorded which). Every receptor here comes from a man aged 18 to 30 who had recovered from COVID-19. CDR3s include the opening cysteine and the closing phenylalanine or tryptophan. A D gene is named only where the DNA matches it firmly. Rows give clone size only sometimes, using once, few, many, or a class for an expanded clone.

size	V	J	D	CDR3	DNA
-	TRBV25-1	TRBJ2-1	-	CASSEYGGLNNEQFF	TGTGCCAGCAGTGAATATGGCGGATTGAACAATGAGCAGTTCTTC
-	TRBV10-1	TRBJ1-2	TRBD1	CASSAGTANYGYTF	TGCGCCAGCAGTGCTGGGACAGCCAACTATGGCTACACCTTC
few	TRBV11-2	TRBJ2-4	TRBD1	CASSADNRGVNIQYF	TGTGCCAGCAGCGCGGATAACAGGGGAGTAAACATTCAGTACTTC
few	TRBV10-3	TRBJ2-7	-	CAISTTTVSSYEQYF	TGTGCCATCAGTACGACCACAGTTAGCTCCTACGAGCAGTACTTC
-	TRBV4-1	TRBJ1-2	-	CASSQEGIEDGYTF	TGCGCCAGCAGCCAAGAAGGAATTGAGGATGGCTACACCTTC
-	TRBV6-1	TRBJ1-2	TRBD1	CASREDRDHGYTF	TGTGCCAGCAGGGAAGACAGGGACCATGGCTACACCTTC
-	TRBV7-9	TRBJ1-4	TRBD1	CASSLSGGGTREKLFF	TGTGCCAGCAGCTTGTCAGGGGGCGGCACCCGGGAAAAACTGTTTTTT
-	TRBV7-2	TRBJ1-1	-	CASSMGHVTEAFF	TGTGCCAGCTCGATGGGGCATGTCACTGAAGCTTTCTTT
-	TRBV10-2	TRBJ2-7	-	CASSDGGLTYEQYF	TGCGCCAGCAGTGACGGTGGTCTAACCTACGAGCAGTACTTC
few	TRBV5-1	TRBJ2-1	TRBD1	CASSLAGQYNEQFF	TGCGCCAGCAGCTTGGCGGGACAGTACAATGAGCAGTTCTTC
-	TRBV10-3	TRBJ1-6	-	CAISEFGERGAPLHF	TGTGCCATCAGTGAGTTCGGTGAGCGGGGGGCCCCCCTCCACTTT
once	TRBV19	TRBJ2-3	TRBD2	CASSIGRGSGGPSTDTQYF	TGTGCCAGTAGTATTGGGCGAGGTAGCGGGGGGCCGAGCACAGATACGCAGTATTTT
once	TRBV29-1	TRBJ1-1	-	CSVYDSTNTEAFF	TGCAGCGTTTACGACTCAACGAACACTGAAGCTTTCTTT
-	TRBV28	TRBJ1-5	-	CASIIPGGDQPQHF	TGTGCCAGCATCATCCCGGGGGGGGATCAGCCCCAGCATTTT
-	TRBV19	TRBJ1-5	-	CASSLGGGYAQPQHF	TGTGCCAGTTCCCTCGGGGGAGGATATGCTCAGCCCCAGCATTTT
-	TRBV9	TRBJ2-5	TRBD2	CASSGTSGRQETQYF	TGTGCCAGCAGCGGAACTAGCGGGAGACAAGAGACCCAGTACTTC
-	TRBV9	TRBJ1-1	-	CASSVDPGMNTEAFF	TGTGCCAGCAGCGTAGACCCGGGGATGAACACTGAAGCTTTCTTT